The clone carrying this TCR beta chain has just a few counts. Its antigen is still unknown. These data belong to a study of T cells after yellow fever vaccination. The overall study: With SMART-Seq v4 Ultra Low Input, the fractions containing low cell numbers were prepared. Study-wide results and caveats: Weaker, the secondary response peaked sooner, at day 5 versus 15.

For TCR, cDNA came from 5'RACE template switching, which added a universal primer site and UMIs. TCRdb reprocessed the 5' RACE reads with MiXCR, giving one entry per CDR3 protein. The repertoire holds some 300,000 distinct CDR3 sequences, about 10% seen once, with 3.3% in the top ten. Per germline, CDR1 SGHNT and CDR2 YYREEE (reference sequence). The CDR3 extends over 16 amino acids. J gave up 2 bases and V 4 bases, and 10 bases lay outside the gene matches. The sequencing used CD4+ T cells sorted from PBMCs, collected 45 days after the yellow fever booster vaccination. The chain is built from TRBV5-4 and TRBJ2-3; 7 nucleotides line up with TRBD1. The TCR was taken from a man in his late teens or twenties who received the YFV17D yellow fever vaccine. CDR3 in amino acids: CASSPPSGQTTDTQYF. The CDR3 bases are TGTGCCAGCAGCCCCCCTTCGGGACAGACCACAGATACGCAGTATTTT.